These 24 T cell receptor beta chains share one sample of origin, sequenced in a study of PD-L1 blockade in urothelial cancer. TCRdb's copy holds only in-frame clones and misses some; the assay was immunoSEQ multiplex PCR. The sample has approximately 34,000 clones, 84% seen once; the top ten hold more than 25%. The sample consisted of PBMCs, taken around atezolizumab (anti-PD-L1) treatment. These receptors came from a man aged 55 to 70 with urothelial cancer.

This clone has just one count. The V call is TRBV30, the J call TRBJ2-5; TRBD2 agrees at 11 bases. Germline V gives CDR1 GTSNPN, CDR2 SVGIG (reference sequence). V shed 1 base and J 5 bases; nucleotides not matched to a gene: 3. This CDR3 spans 14 amino acids. CDR3 sequence (DNA): TGTGCCTGGAGTGCCGGGACTAGCGGTGAGACCCAGTACTTC. Its translation is CAWSAGTSGETQYF.

Concerning this clone itself: The sample has other DNA sequences that encode this CDR3 too. The DNA of the CDR3 is TGTGCCAGCAGCATTGGTACAAGGGGGGGGGAGCAGTACTTC. This translates into CASSIGTRGGEQYF. The V call is TRBV27, the J call TRBJ2-7; TRBD2 is a possible D gene (7 bases). Germline V gives CDR1 MNHEY, CDR2 SMNVEV (reference sequence). Trimming stripped 6 bases from V and 7 bases from J, with 19 bases between. The CDR3 runs to 14 residues.

This clone is a singleton in its sample. The genes are TRBV7-9 and TRBJ2-3, with D maybe TRBD1 (6 bases). Germline V lookup: CDR1 SEHNR, CDR2 FQNEAQ (reference sequence). The V end lost 5 bases, the J end lost 2 bases, and 17 bases lay between the germline ends. The CDR3 consists of 16 residues. CDR3 bases: TGTGCCAGCAGCACTCACGGGACACCCCACACAGATACGCAGTATTTT. It encodes CASSTHGTPHTDTQYF. Combining the CDR3 with reference TRBV7-9 and TRBJ2-3 gives the whole variable domain DTGVSQNPRHKITKRGQNVTFRCDPISEHNRLYWYRQTLGQGPEFLTYFQNEAQLEKSRLLSDRFSAERPKGSFSTLEIQRTEQGDSAMYLCASSTHGTPHTDTQYFGPGTRLTVL.

This clone was observed a handful of times. The rearrangement joins TRBV11-2 to TRBJ2-5; 16 positions agree with TRBD2. CDR3 length: 18 residues. Losses at the gene ends were 6 bases for V and 3 bases for J; bases not matched to a gene: 10. Germline V CDR1 and CDR2: SGHAT, FQNNGV. In nucleotides, the CDR3 is TGTGCCAGCAGAGGACCAGGGACTAGCGGGGGGGGAGAAGAGACCCAGTACTTC. Translation: CASRGPGTSGGGEETQYF.

This clone appeared once. CDR3 sequence (DNA): TGTGCCAGCAGCGAGGTCGGGAAACAGCCCCAGCATTTT. Its translation: CASSEVGKQPQHF. The chain has TRBV5-6 and TRBJ1-5; no reliable D call. Trimming took 4 bases from V and 7 from J, leaving 12 bases between them. This CDR3 is 13 amino acids long. CDR1 is SGHDT, CDR2 YYEEEE, per germline.

This rearrangement joins TRBV5-1 to TRBJ2-7, with 7 bases aligning to TRBD1. Per germline, CDR1 SGHRS and CDR2 YFSETQ. The length of the CDR3 is 13 residues. Germline trimming cut 4 bases from V and 3 bases from J; bases unmatched to any gene: 4. CDR3 coding DNA: TGCGCCAGCAGCCTGCAGGGGGACTACGAGCAGTACTTC. This encodes CASSLQGDYEQYF.

This rearrangement joins TRBV5-4 to TRBJ1-6; the match to TRBD1 covers 10 bases. Germline CDR1 reads SGHNT; CDR2 reads YYREEE (reference sequence). V gave up 4 bases and J gave up 5 bases; unmatched junction bases: 6. This CDR3 has 16 amino acids. The CDR3: CASSVGTGANNSPLHF. CDR3 in DNA: TGTGCCAGCAGCGTAGGGACAGGGGCAAATAATTCACCCCTCCACTTT.

This clone appeared once. This chain links TRBV28 with TRBJ2-2; 7 nucleotides line up with TRBD1. CDR3 length: 15 residues. Germline lookup yields CDR1 MDHEN and CDR2 SYDVKM. V was pared by 6 bases and J by 6 bases, with 10 bases of the junction left unmatched. The CDR3 sequence is CASSTTGKPAGELFF. CDR3 DNA sequence: TGTGCCAGCAGCACGACAGGGAAGCCCGCCGGGGAGCTGTTTTTT.

The rearrangement joins TRBV6-1 to TRBJ2-7; D gene uncertain. The CDR3 is 12 residues long. CDR1 and CDR2 from the germline V gene are MNHNS and SASEGT. V gave up 6 bases and J gave up 5 bases, with 11 bases separating them. In DNA, the CDR3 is TGTGCCAGCAGAGAACGGTTCCACGAGCAGTACTTC. Amino acid sequence: CASRERFHEQYF.

The V and J genes are TRBV5-1 and TRBJ2-7; TRBD2 matches at 8 bases. From germline, CDR1 is SGHRS and CDR2 YFSETQ. The CDR3 loop spans 14 amino acids. Trimming cost V 7 bases and J 6 bases; bases outside gene matches: 12. CDR3: CASGRGLEVPEQYF. The CDR3 bases are TGCGCCAGCGGGAGGGGACTAGAGGTCCCCGAGCAGTACTTC.

This chain connects TRBV4-3 to TRBJ1-1; D might be TRBD1 (5 bases). The CDR3 extends over 17 amino acids. Looked up from germline, CDR1 is LGHNA and CDR2 is YSLEER. V lost 1 base and J 3 bases, leaving 18 bases between the germline ends. Here the CDR3 reads CASSQGDRGWEDTEAFF. CDR3 in DNA: TGCGCCAGCAGCCAAGGAGATCGGGGGTGGGAAGACACTGAAGCTTTCTTT.

The chain combines TRBV30 with TRBJ1-6, with TRBD1 as a possible D gene (6 bases). CDR3 size: 16 residues. The germline gives CDR1 GTSNPN, CDR2 SVGIG (reference sequence). V lost 3 bases, J lost 7 bases, and 19 bases lay in between. CDR3 protein: CAWRSPGSQGNSPLHF. The DNA for the CDR3 is TGTGCCTGGAGGAGTCCCGGCAGCCAGGGGAATTCACCCCTCCACTTT.

The chain has TRBV7-2 and TRBJ1-1; D gene uncertain. The CDR3 has 13 amino acids. From germline, CDR1 is SGHTA and CDR2 FQGNSA. V lost 3 bases, J lost 4 bases, and 9 bases lay in between. The CDR3 bases are TGTGCCAGCAGCTTTATGGGGAGCACTGAAGCTTTCTTT. It yields the protein CASSFMGSTEAFF.

This clone occurred a few times. This sequence joins TRBV18 and TRBJ1-2, with 10 bases identical to TRBD1. The CDR3 is 14 amino acids. Germline V CDR1 and CDR2: KGHSH, LQKENI. V dropped 2 bases and J dropped 4; count of bases not matched to a gene: 1. The CDR3 DNA reads as TGTGCCAGCTCACCAGGGGACAGGGGCTATGGCTACACCTTC. It codes for CASSPGDRGYGYTF.

On this clone itself: The sample contains more than one DNA sequence encoding this CDR3. The chain combines TRBV5-1 with TRBJ2-5; no clear D gene. Germline lookup yields CDR1 SGHRS and CDR2 YFSETQ. The germline V and J ends were trimmed by 0 bases and 2 bases, with 8 bases remaining between them. The CDR3 length is 14 residues. As DNA, the CDR3 is TGCGCCAGCAGCTTGGGCGGTGGACAAGAGACCCAGTACTTC. Amino acid sequence: CASSLGGGQETQYF.

The chain employs TRBV19 and TRBJ2-5, with a tentative D call TRBD2 (6 bases). The V end was cut by 5 bases, the J end by 4 bases, with 23 bases between. CDR3 length equals 17 residues. Germline V CDR1 and CDR2: LNHDA, SQIVND (reference sequence). The CDR3 DNA sequence: TGTGCCAGTAGTCTCGCGCTGGGGCTAGCGAAAGGAGAGACCCAGTACTTC. Protein: CASSLALGLAKGETQYF.

This rearrangement joins TRBV30 to TRBJ2-1, with TRBD2 identical over 8 bases. J was trimmed by 7 bases and V by 3 bases; bases with no gene match: 5. CDR3 length: 13 amino acids. Germline V lookup: CDR1 GTSNPN, CDR2 SVGIG (reference sequence). The CDR3 DNA sequence: TGTGCCTGGAGCCCCGGACTAGCAAATGAGCAGTTCTTC. Translated: CAWSPGLANEQFF.

This sequence joins TRBV7-9 and TRBJ2-1; perhaps TRBD2 as D (6 bases). The CDR3 is 12 amino acids. The germline V gene has CDR1 SEHNR and CDR2 FQNEAQ (reference sequence). The V and J ends lost 3 bases and 8 bases respectively, with 8 bases between them. This CDR3 reads CASSFSGDEQFF. In DNA form, the CDR3 reads TGTGCCAGCAGCTTTAGCGGCGATGAGCAGTTCTTC.

This chain uses TRBV27 with TRBJ2-1; 13 nucleotides align to TRBD2. Looked up from germline, CDR1 is MNHEY and CDR2 is SMNVEV (reference sequence). The CDR3 has 17 residues. V shed 3 bases and J 5 bases; nucleotides not matched to a gene: 7. This chain's CDR3 is CASSFGLAGAPNNEQFF. The DNA of the CDR3 is TGTGCCAGCAGTTTTGGACTAGCGGGGGCCCCCAACAATGAGCAGTTCTTC.

This rearrangement joins TRBV18 to TRBJ1-4, with 8 positions matching TRBD1. J was trimmed by 8 bases and V by 3 bases; bases with no gene match: 11. CDR1 and CDR2 (germline): KGHSH, LQKENI. The CDR3 is 16 amino acids. The CDR3 region has the DNA TGTGCCAGCTCACCCCAGACGACAGGGGCGGGCGAAAAACTGTTTTTT. It is translated as CASSPQTTGAGEKLFF.

This clone was counted between two and nine times. The V and J genes are TRBV7-3 and TRBJ2-2; TRBD2 matches 7 bases. This CDR3 comprises 13 residues. Trimming at V came to 4 bases and at J to 5 bases, leaving 1 base not matched to a gene. Per germline, CDR1 SGHTA and CDR2 FQGTGA. CDR3 sequence reads: CASSWGGTGELFF. The CDR3 nucleotides read TGTGCCAGCAGCTGGGGAGGGACCGGGGAGCTGTTTTTT.

Only one count was recorded for this clone. The gene calls are TRBV7-9 and TRBJ2-5; D unclear. The J call could be wrong; TRBJ2-7 is a better fit for the DNA end. Germline lookup yields CDR1 SEHNR and CDR2 FQNEAQ (reference sequence). This CDR3 is built from 12 residues. CDR3 sequence: CASSLGVYEQYF. Here the CDR3 DNA reads TGTGCCAGCAGCTTAGGCGTGTACGAGCAGTACTTC.

For the CDR3, the DNA is TGTGCCAGCAGCTTAGGGGACAGTCCCTACGAGCAGTACTTC. Translating it yields CASSLGDSPYEQYF. This sequence joins TRBV7-9 and TRBJ2-7; 7 bases fit TRBD1. Germline V gives CDR1 SEHNR, CDR2 FQNEAQ (reference sequence). The CDR3 is 14 residues long. The junction had 2 bases not matched to a gene; V was cut back by 1 base and J by 2 bases.

The chain is built from TRBV6-5 and TRBJ2-5; D might be TRBD2 (6 bases). Germline V CDR1 and CDR2: MNHEY, SVGAGI. V gave up 3 bases and J gave up 1 base, with 6 bases separating them. The CDR3 consists of 13 residues. The CDR3 nucleotides are TGTGCCAGCAGTTATAGCGGCCAAGAGACCCAGTACTTC. Residues: CASSYSGQETQYF.